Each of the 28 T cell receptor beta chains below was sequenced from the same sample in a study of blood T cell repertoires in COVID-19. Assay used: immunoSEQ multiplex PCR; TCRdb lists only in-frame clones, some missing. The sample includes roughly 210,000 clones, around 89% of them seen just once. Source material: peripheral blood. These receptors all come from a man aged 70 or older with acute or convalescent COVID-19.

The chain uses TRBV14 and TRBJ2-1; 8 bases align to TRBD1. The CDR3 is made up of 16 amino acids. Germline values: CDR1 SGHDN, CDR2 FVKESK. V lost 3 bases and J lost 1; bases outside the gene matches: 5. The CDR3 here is CASSHRDRGSYNEQFF. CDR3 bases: TGTGCCAGCAGCCACAGAGACAGGGGTTCCTACAATGAGCAGTTCTTC.

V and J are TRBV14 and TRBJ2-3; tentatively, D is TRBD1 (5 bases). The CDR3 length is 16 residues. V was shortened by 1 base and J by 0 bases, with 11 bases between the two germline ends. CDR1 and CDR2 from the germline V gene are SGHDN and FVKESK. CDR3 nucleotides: TGTGCCAGCAGCCAAGTACCAGGGATTAGCACAGATACGCAGTATTTT. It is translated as CASSQVPGISTDTQYF. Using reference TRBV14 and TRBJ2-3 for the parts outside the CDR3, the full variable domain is EAGVTQFPSHSVIEKGQTVTLRCDPISGHDNLYWYRRVMGKEIKFLLHFVKESKQDESGMPNNRFLAERTGGTYSTLKVQPAELEDSGVYFCASSQVPGISTDTQYFGPGTRLTVL.

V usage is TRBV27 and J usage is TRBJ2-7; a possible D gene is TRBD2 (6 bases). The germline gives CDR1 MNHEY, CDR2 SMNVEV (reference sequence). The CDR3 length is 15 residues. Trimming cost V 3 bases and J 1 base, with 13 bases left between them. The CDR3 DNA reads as TGTGCCAGCAGTTTCCACGGGACTCCATCCTACGAGCAGTACTTC. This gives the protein CASSFHGTPSYEQYF.

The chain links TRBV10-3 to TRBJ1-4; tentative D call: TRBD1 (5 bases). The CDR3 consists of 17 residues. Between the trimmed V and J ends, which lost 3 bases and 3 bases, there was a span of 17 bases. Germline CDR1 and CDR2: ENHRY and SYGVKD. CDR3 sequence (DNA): TGTGCCATCAGTGAAAAGGACACCTCTCGGGCTAATGAAAAACTGTTTTTT. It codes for CAISEKDTSRANEKLFF.

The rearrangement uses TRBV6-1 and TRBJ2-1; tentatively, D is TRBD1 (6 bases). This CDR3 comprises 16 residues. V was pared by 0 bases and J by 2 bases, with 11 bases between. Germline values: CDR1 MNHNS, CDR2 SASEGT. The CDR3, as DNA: TGTGCCAGCAGTGAAGCGATCGACAGGCCCTACAATGAGCAGTTCTTC. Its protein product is CASSEAIDRPYNEQFF.

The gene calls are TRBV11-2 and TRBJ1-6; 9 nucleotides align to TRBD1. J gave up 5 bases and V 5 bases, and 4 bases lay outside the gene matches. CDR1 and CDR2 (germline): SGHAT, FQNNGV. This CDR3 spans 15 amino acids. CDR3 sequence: CASSPRQGDNSPLHF. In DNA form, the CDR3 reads TGTGCCAGCAGCCCGCGACAGGGGGATAATTCACCCCTCCACTTT.

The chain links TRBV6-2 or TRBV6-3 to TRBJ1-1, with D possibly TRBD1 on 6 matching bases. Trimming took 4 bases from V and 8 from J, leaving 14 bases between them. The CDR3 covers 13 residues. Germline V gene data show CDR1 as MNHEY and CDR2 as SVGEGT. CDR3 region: CASSLPQGSEAFF. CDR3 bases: TGTGCCAGCAGTTTGCCTCAGGGGTCCGAAGCTTTCTTT.

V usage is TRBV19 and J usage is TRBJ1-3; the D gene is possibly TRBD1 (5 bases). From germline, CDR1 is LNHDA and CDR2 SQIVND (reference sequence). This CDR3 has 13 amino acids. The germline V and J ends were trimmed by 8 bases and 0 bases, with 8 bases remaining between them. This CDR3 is CASDRGSGNTIYF. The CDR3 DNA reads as TGTGCCAGTGACAGAGGCTCTGGAAACACCATATATTTT.

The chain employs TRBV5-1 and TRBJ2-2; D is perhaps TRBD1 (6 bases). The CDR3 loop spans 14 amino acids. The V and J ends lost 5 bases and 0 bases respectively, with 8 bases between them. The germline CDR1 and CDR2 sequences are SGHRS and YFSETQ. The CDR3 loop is CASRGASNTGELFF. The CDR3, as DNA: TGCGCCAGCAGGGGGGCTTCGAACACCGGGGAGCTGTTTTTT.

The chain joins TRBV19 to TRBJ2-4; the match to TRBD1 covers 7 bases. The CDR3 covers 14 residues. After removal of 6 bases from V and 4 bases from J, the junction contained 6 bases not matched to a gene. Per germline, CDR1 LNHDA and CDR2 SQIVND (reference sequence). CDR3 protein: CASSDVGQKNIQYF. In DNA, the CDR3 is TGTGCCAGTAGCGACGTGGGACAGAAAAACATTCAGTACTTC. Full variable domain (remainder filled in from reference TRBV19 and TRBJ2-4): DGGITQSPKYLFRKEGQNVTLSCEQNLNHDAMYWYRQDPGQGLRLIYYSQIVNDFQKGDIAEGYSVSREKKESFPLTVTSAQKNPTAFYLCASSDVGQKNIQYFGAGTRLSVL.

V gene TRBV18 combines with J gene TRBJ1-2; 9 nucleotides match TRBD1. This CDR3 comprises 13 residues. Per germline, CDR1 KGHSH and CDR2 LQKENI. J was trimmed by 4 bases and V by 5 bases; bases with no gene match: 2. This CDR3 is CASSSGQGYGYTF. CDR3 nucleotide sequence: TGTGCCAGCTCATCGGGACAGGGCTATGGCTACACCTTC.

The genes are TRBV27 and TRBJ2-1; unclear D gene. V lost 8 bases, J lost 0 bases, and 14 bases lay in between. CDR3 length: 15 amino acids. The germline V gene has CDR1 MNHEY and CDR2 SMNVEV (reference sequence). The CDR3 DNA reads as TGTGCCAGCCGCACCAGGTTTAGCTCCTACAATGAGCAGTTCTTC. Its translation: CASRTRFSSYNEQFF.

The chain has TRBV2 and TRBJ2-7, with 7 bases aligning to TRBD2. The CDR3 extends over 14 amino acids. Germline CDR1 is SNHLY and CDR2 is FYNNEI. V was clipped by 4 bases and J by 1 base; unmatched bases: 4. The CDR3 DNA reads TGTGCCAGCAGTGTGAGGGAGGGGTCCTACGAGCAGTACTTC. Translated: CASSVREGSYEQYF.

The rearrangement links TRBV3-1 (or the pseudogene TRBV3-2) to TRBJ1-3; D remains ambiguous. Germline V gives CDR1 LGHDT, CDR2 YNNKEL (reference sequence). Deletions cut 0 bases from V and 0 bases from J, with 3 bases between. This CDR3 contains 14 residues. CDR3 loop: CASSQEYSGNTIYF. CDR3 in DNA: TGTGCCAGCAGCCAAGAGTACTCTGGAAACACCATATATTTT.

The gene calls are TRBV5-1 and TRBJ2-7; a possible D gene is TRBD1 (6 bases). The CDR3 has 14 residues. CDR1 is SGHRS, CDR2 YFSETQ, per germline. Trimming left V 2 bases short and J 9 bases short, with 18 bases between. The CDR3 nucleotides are TGCGCCAGCAGCTTAGGACAGTCTTCCTTAGGGCAGTACTTC. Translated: CASSLGQSSLGQYF.

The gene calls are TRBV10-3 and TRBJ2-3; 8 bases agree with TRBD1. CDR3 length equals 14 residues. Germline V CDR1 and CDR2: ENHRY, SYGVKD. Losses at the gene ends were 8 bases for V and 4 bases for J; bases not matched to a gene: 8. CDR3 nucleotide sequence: TGTGCCATCGCATCAGGGGGCGGGTCAGATACGCAGTATTTT. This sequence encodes CAIASGGGSDTQYF.

CDR3 sequence: CASSPSGQIYEQYF. In DNA, the CDR3 is TGTGCCAGCTCACCATCGGGACAGATCTACGAGCAGTACTTC. The rearrangement joins TRBV18 to TRBJ2-7; 7 bases map to TRBD1. The CDR3 has 14 residues. Germline CDR1 is KGHSH and CDR2 is LQKENI. With V trimmed by 2 bases and J by 3 bases, 4 bases remained unmatched.

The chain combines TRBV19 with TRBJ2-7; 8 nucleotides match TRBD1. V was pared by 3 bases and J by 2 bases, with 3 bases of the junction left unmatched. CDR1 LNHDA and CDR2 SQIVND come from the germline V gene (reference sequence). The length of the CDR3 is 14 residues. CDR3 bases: TGTGCCAGTAGTATGCAGGGGGCCACCTACGAGCAGTACTTC. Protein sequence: CASSMQGATYEQYF.

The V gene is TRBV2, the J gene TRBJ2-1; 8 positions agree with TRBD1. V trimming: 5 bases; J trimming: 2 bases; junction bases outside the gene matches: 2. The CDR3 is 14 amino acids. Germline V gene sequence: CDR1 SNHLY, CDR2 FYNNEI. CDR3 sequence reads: CASSYRGAYNEQFF. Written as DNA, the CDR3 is TGTGCCAGCAGTTACAGGGGGGCCTACAATGAGCAGTTCTTC.

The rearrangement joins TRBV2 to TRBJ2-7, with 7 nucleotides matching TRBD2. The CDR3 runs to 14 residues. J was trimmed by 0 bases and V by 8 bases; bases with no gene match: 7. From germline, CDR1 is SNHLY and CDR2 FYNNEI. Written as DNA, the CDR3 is TGTGCCAGCCCCGTGGGGGGGAGCTCCTACGAGCAGTACTTC. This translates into CASPVGGSSYEQYF.

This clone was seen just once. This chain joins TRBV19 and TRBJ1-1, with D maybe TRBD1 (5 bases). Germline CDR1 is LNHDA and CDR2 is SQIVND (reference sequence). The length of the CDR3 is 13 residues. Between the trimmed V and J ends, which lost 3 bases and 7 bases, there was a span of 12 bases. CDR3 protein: CASSILGGNEAFF. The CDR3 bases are TGTGCCAGTAGTATTCTTGGGGGGAATGAAGCTTTCTTT. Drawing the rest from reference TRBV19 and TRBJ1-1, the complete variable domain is DGGITQSPKYLFRKEGQNVTLSCEQNLNHDAMYWYRQDPGQGLRLIYYSQIVNDFQKGDIAEGYSVSREKKESFPLTVTSAQKNPTAFYLCASSILGGNEAFFGQGTRLTVV.

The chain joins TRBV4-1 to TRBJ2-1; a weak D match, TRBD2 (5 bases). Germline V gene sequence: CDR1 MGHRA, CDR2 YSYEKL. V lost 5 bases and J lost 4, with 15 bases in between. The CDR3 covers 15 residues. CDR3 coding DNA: TGCGCCAGCAGCGTCGGGCTAGCAGGTTACAATGAGCAGTTCTTC. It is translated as CASSVGLAGYNEQFF.

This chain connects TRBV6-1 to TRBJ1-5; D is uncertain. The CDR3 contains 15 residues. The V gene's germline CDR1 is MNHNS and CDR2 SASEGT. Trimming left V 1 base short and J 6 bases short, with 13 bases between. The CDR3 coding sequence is TGTGCCAGCAGTGAAGTCACAGAGGGTAGTCAGCCCCAGCATTTT. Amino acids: CASSEVTEGSQPQHF.

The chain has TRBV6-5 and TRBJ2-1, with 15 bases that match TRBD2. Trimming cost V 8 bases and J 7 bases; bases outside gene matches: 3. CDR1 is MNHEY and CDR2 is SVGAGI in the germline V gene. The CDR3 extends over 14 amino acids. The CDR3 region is CASYGTSGRNEQFF. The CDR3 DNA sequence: TGTGCCAGCTACGGGACTAGCGGGAGGAATGAGCAGTTCTTC.

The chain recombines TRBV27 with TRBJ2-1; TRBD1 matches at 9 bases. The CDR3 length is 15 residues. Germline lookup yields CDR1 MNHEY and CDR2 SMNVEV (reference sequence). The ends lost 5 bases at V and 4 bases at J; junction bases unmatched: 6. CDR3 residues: CASSLGQGTYNEQFF. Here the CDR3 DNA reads TGTGCCAGCAGTCTGGGACAGGGAACTTACAATGAGCAGTTCTTC.

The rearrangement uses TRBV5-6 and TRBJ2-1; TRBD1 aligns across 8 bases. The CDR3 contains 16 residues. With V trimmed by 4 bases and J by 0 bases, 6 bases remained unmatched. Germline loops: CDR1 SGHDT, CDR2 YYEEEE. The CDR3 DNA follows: TGTGCCAGCAGCCCTCGACAGGGGAGCTCCTACAATGAGCAGTTCTTC. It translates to CASSPRQGSSYNEQFF. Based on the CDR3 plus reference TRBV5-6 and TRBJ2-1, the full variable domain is DAGVTQSPTHLIKTRGQQVTLRCSPKSGHDTVSWYQQALGQGPQFIFQYYEEEERQRGNFPDRFSGHQFPNYSSELNVNALLLGDSALYLCASSPRQGSSYNEQFFGPGTRLTVL.

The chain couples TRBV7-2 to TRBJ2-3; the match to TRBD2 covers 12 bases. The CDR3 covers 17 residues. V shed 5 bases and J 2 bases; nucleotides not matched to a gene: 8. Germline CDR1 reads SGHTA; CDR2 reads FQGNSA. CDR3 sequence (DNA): TGTGCCAGCAGCCAAGGGACTAGCGGGTTCTACACAGATACGCAGTATTTT. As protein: CASSQGTSGFYTDTQYF.

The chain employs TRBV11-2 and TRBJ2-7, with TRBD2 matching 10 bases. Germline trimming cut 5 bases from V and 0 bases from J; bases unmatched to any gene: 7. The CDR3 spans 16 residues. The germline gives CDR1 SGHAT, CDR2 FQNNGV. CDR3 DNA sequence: TGTGCCAGCAGCCGATTAACTAGCGGGAACTCCTACGAGCAGTACTTC. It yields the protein CASSRLTSGNSYEQYF.